The 8 T cell receptor beta chains in this list originate from one sample, sequenced in a study of blood T cell repertoires in COVID-19. Here immunoSEQ multiplex PCR was the method, and the copy in TCRdb shows in-frame clones only, minus some. Among 75,000 to 85,000 clones listed, about 90% were seen once. Specimen: peripheral blood. The source is a man aged 45-65 years with active COVID-19.

This sequence joins TRBV9 and TRBJ2-1, with 10 bases matching TRBD2. V was pared by 5 bases and J by 1 base, with 12 bases of the junction left unmatched. The germline V gene encodes CDR1 SGDLS and CDR2 YYNGEE. The CDR3 has 18 residues. In DNA form, the CDR3 reads TGTGCCAGCAGTGCTAGCGGGGGATTCTGGGAATCCTACAATGAGCAGTTCTTC. Residues: CASSASGGFWESYNEQFF.

This clone showed up just once. The rearrangement uses TRBV3-1 (or the pseudogene TRBV3-2) and TRBJ2-2, with 13 positions matching TRBD2. Germline CDR1 and CDR2: LGHDT and YNNKEL (reference sequence). CDR3 size: 16 residues. Trimming removed 3 bases from V and 4 bases from J; junction bases left unmatched: 2. The DNA of the CDR3 is TGTGCCAGCAGCCAGGGACTAGCGGGGACCACCGGGGAGCTGTTTTTT. Its translation: CASSQGLAGTTGELFF.

V usage is TRBV9 and J usage is TRBJ2-3, with D possibly being TRBD1 (6 bases). This CDR3 contains 17 residues. V lost 2 bases to trimming and J lost 1 base, with 17 bases between them. Germline CDR1 reads SGDLS; CDR2 reads YYNGEE. The CDR3 spells CASSVDFNRARTDTQYF. The CDR3 coding sequence is TGTGCCAGCAGCGTCGACTTCAACAGGGCGCGCACAGATACGCAGTATTTT.

The chain employs TRBV7-3 and TRBJ1-1; perhaps TRBD1 as D (5 bases). This CDR3 comprises 15 residues. Germline CDR1 and CDR2: SGHTA and FQGTGA. V was shortened by 5 bases and J by 5 bases, with 18 bases between the two germline ends. This chain's CDR3 is CASSPLAGPRTEAFF. CDR3 nucleotide sequence: TGTGCCAGCAGCCCCCTGGCGGGGCCGAGGACTGAAGCTTTCTTT. The full variable domain, rest sourced from reference TRBV7-3 and TRBJ1-1, is GAGVSQTPSNKVTEKGKYVELRCDPISGHTALYWYRQSLGQGPEFLIYFQGTGAADDSGLPNDRFFAVRPEGSVSTLKIQRTERGDSAVYLCASSPLAGPRTEAFFGQGTRLTVV.

The gene calls are TRBV30 and TRBJ1-3; D gene ambiguous. The CDR3 contains 13 residues. Trimming pared 2 bases from V and 9 bases from J, leaving 14 bases between. Germline CDR1 reads GTSNPN; CDR2 reads SVGIG (reference sequence). The DNA for the CDR3 is TGTGCCTGGAGTCCAGACCGGGGAGGCACCATATATTTT. Translated, it gives CAWSPDRGGTIYF. The full variable domain, rest sourced from reference TRBV30 and TRBJ1-3, is SQTIHQWPATLVQPVGSPLSLECTVEGTSNPNLYWYRQAAGRGLQLLFYSVGIGQISSEVPQNLSASRPQDRQFILSSKKLLLSDSGFYLCAWSPDRGGTIYFGEGSWLTVV.

CDR3 DNA sequence: TGTGCCAGCAGTTACCGGGGACAGGACACAGATACGCAGTATTTT. Protein: CASSYRGQDTDTQYF. This rearrangement joins TRBV6-5 to TRBJ2-3; 8 nucleotides match TRBD1. From germline, CDR1 is MNHEY and CDR2 SVGAGI. This CDR3 is built from 15 residues. J lost 2 bases, V lost 2 bases, and 3 bases had no gene match.

This sequence joins TRBV19 and TRBJ1-4; TRBD1 matches 8 bases. Trimming took 5 bases from V and 7 from J; bases not matched to a gene: 6. The germline V gene has CDR1 LNHDA and CDR2 SQIVND (reference sequence). The CDR3 spans 14 residues. DNA of the CDR3: TGTGCCAGTAGTCCCCAGGGGGCGCGTGAAAAACTGTTTTTT. Protein product: CASSPQGAREKLFF.

V usage is TRBV14 and J usage is TRBJ1-1, with 8 bases matching TRBD1. The CDR3 spans 15 residues. CDR1 is SGHDN, CDR2 FVKESK, per germline. V was clipped by 5 bases and J by 4 bases; unmatched bases: 9. This CDR3 is CASSGPGGSSTEAFF. The CDR3 DNA is TGTGCCAGCAGCGGCCCAGGGGGCTCGAGCACTGAAGCTTTCTTT.